This T cell receptor beta chain was recorded in a study of shared clonotypes between healthy human individuals. Background on the study: Researchers drew samples from a couple of women and a few men aged 18 to 49. Overall study results and limits: The study drew on few donors, limiting represented genetic and exposure-history diversity.

Remarks on this clone: The antigen is not known. The same CDR3 can be traced to other DNA sequences in this sample.

TCRdb's table, derived via immunoSEQ multiplex PCR, lists solely in-frame clones and lacks some. This sample carries about 2 million clones, approximately 94% of them seen once, and the ten largest clones take 0.85% to 1.3%. V was clipped by 5 bases and J by 0 bases, with 8 bases between them. Germline assignment: CDR1 MNHEY and CDR2 SMNVEV (reference sequence). This CDR3 comprises 13 residues. Naive CD8 isolation took CD45RO-negative cells positively selected for CCR7 and excluded terminally differentiated effector memory CD45RA+ cells. This chain joins TRBV27 and TRBJ2-7; D unresolved. Sequenced material: naive CD8+ T cells sorted from blood. This TCR derives from a man aged 18 to 35 in good health. The CDR3 region has the DNA TGTGCCAGCAGTCCTAAAAGCTCCTACGAGCAGTACTTC. Its translation: CASSPKSSYEQYF.